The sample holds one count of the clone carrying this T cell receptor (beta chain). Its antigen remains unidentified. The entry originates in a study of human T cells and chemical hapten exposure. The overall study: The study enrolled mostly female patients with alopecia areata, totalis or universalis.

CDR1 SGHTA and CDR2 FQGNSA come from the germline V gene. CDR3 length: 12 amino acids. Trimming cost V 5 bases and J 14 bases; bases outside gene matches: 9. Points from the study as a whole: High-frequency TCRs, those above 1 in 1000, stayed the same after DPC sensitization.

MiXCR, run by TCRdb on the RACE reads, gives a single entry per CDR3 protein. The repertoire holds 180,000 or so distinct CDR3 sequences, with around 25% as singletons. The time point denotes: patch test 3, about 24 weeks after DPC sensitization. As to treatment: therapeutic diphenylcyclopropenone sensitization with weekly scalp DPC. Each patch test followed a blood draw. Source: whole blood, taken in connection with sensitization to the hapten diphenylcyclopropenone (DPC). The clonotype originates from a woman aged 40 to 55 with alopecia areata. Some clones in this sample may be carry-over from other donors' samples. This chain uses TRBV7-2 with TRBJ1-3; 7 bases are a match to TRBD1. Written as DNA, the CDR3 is TGTGCCAGCAGCCGTTATGACAGGGACCTATATTTT. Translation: CASSRYDRDLYF. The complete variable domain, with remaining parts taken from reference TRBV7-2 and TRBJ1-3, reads GAGVSQSPSNKVTEKGKDVELRCDPISGHTALYWYRQSLGQGLEFLIYFQGNSAPDKSGLPSDRFSAERTGGSVSTLTIQRTQQEDSAVYLCASSRYDRDLYFGEGSWLTVV.